This TCR beta chain is drawn from a study of T cells in Graves' hyperthyroidism and ophthalmopathy. The source material, RNA transcripts, was used to amplify TCR beta CDR3 regions. Researchers ran a first-round RT-PCR on the TCR CDR3 using the HTBI primer set. TCRdb ran MiXCR on the multiplex PCR reads and lists one entry per CDR3 protein. The table records approximately 400,000 distinct CDR3 sequences, about 14% of them present only once. At least ten counts were recorded for this clonotype. V was pared by 4 bases and J by 5 bases, with 8 bases of the junction left unmatched. CDR1 and CDR2 from the germline V gene are SGHKS and YYEKEE (reference sequence). The CDR3 spans 15 residues.

This sequence was found in a woman between 25 and 40 years old with Graves' ophthalmopathy. The material sequenced was blood. This rearrangement joins TRBV5-5 to TRBJ2-7; 11 bases are a match to TRBD1. The CDR3 here is CASSPWTGGVDEQYF. CDR3 DNA sequence: TGTGCCAGCAGCCCCTGGACAGGGGGCGTCGACGAGCAGTACTTC. The variable domain in full, completed from reference TRBV5-5 and TRBJ2-7, reads DAGVTQSPTHLIKTRGQQVTLRCSPISGHKSVSWYQQVLGQGPQFIFQYYEKEERGRGNFPDRFSARQFPNYSSELNVNALLLGDSALYLCASSPWTGGVDEQYFGPGTRLTVT.